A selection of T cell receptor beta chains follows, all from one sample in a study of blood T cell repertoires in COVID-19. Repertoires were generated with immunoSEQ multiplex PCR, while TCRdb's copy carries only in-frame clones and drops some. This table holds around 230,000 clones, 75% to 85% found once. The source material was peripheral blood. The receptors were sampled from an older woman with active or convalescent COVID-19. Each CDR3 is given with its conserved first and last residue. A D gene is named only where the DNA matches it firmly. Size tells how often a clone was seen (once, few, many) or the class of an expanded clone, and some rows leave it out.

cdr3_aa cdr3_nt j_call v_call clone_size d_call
CASSPGSRPAVHEQYF TGTGCCAGCAGTCCGGGAAGCAGGCCTGCGGTCCACGAGCAGTACTTC TRBJ2-7 TRBV28 few .
CARSPWGGAYTEAFF TGTGCCAGAAGCCCATGGGGGGGGGCGTACACTGAAGCTTTCTTT TRBJ1-1 TRBV7-5 few .
CASRRDSSYNEQFF TGTGCCAGCAGGCGGGACTCCTCGTACAATGAGCAGTTCTTC TRBJ2-1 TRBV5-4 . .
CASSHGRLFGYTF TGTGCCAGCAGTCACGGTCGTCTCTTTGGCTACACCTTC TRBJ1-2 TRBV7-9 . .
CASSSWTAVEQYF TGTGCCAGCAGCTCGTGGACAGCTGTTGAGCAGTACTTC TRBJ2-7 TRBV7-2 . .
CASSLQGARTEAFF TGTGCCAGCAGTTTACAGGGGGCGAGGACTGAAGCTTTCTTT TRBJ1-1 TRBV27 . TRBD1
CASSPTGGWDTQYF TGTGCCAGCAGCCCAACGGGGGGATGGGATACGCAGTATTTT TRBJ2-3 TRBV11-2 once TRBD2
CATIWDRGRETQYF TGTGCCACAATTTGGGACAGGGGCCGGGAGACCCAGTACTTC TRBJ2-5 TRBV6-5 . TRBD1
CASSYSGDYGYTF TGTGCCAGCAGTTATTCGGGGGATTATGGCTACACCTTC TRBJ1-2 TRBV6-2/TRBV6-3 . .
CASSIPRRQGNTEAFF TGTGCCAGTAGTATACCGCGTCGACAGGGGAACACTGAAGCTTTCTTT TRBJ1-1 TRBV19 . TRBD1
CASSSPGDRAEDTQYF TGTGCCAGCAGCTCCCCGGGGGACAGGGCTGAAGATACGCAGTATTTT TRBJ2-3 TRBV7-6 . TRBD1
CASSLLGSSVAKNIQYF TGTGCCAGCAGCTTGTTAGGCTCCAGCGTAGCCAAAAACATTCAGTACTTC TRBJ2-4 TRBV5-6 . .
CASMGQGDYEQYF TGTGCCAGTATGGGACAGGGTGACTACGAGCAGTACTTC TRBJ2-7 TRBV19 few TRBD1
CASSDDRMGTNEKLFF TGTGCCAGCAGTGACGACAGAATGGGCACTAATGAAAAACTGTTTTTT TRBJ1-4 TRBV6-1 . .
CASRLTGPWGYTF TGTGCCAGCAGGTTGACAGGGCCCTGGGGCTACACCTTC TRBJ1-2 TRBV6-5 few TRBD1
CASSLGGQPYGYTF TGTGCCAGCAGCTTAGGGGGACAGCCCTATGGCTACACCTTC TRBJ1-2 TRBV7-9 few TRBD1
CASSLGGSGAGRPRGGYTF TGTGCCAGCAGTTTAGGGGGCAGTGGAGCCGGCCGGCCTAGAGGTGGCTACACCTTC TRBJ1-2 TRBV27 . .
CASSTKRFITPGEERGNQPQHF TGTGCCAGCAGCACGAAAAGGTTCATAACGCCAGGGGAAGAGAGGGGCAATCAGCCCCAGCATTTT TRBJ1-5 TRBV21-1 . .
CASKGGRVKNTEAFF TGTGCCAGCAAAGGGGGTCGGGTTAAAAACACTGAAGCTTTCTTT TRBJ1-1 TRBV28 . .
CASSPQGGHSGNTIYF TGTGCCAGCTCACCACAAGGAGGGCACTCTGGAAACACCATATATTTT TRBJ1-3 TRBV18 . .
CASSRTGEGSIEQFF TGTGCCAGCAGTCGGACAGGGGAGGGTAGTATTGAGCAGTTCTTC TRBJ2-1 TRBV3-1/TRBV3-2 . TRBD1
CATSSFRTGEETQYF TGTGCCACCAGCAGCTTCCGGACAGGAGAGGAGACCCAGTACTTC TRBJ2-5 TRBV15 many TRBD1
CATSGYSGDRGYTF TGTGCCACCAGCGGTTACAGTGGCGACAGGGGCTACACCTTC TRBJ1-2 TRBV15 once .
CASLPAGISYGYTF TGTGCCAGTCTACCCGCAGGGATTAGTTATGGCTACACCTTC TRBJ1-2 TRBV19 once .
CASSQSTGGSEQFF TGTGCCAGCAGCCAATCTACAGGGGGCAGTGAGCAGTTCTTC TRBJ2-1 TRBV13 . TRBD1
CAWSVPGGGNTIYF TGTGCCTGGAGTGTACCGGGGGGAGGAAACACCATATATTTT TRBJ1-3 TRBV30 . .
CASSPRAGDYGYTF TGTGCCAGCAGCCCCCGGGCAGGGGACTATGGCTACACCTTC TRBJ1-2 TRBV7-9 . .
CAWSSKAGYPYNEQFF TGTGCCTGGAGTTCGAAAGCGGGCTACCCCTACAATGAGCAGTTCTTC TRBJ2-1 TRBV30 . .
CAISPRTGEGMNTEAFF TGTGCCATCAGCCCCCGGACAGGGGAGGGGATGAACACTGAAGCTTTCTTT TRBJ1-1 TRBV10-3 . TRBD1
CASSLEGPGGYNEQFF TGTGCCAGCAGCTTAGAGGGTCCCGGCGGGTACAATGAGCAGTTCTTC TRBJ2-1 TRBV11-2 . .
CASSLDASGGYNEQFF TGTGCCAGCAGCTTAGATGCTAGCGGGGGGTATAATGAGCAGTTCTTC TRBJ2-1 TRBV7-2 . TRBD2
CASSPSQGQTNEKLFF TGTGCCAGCTCACCAAGCCAGGGTCAGACTAATGAAAAACTGTTTTTT TRBJ1-4 TRBV18 . .
CASRYPGQGRYEQYF TGTGCCAGCAGGTATCCGGGACAGGGGAGGTACGAGCAGTACTTC TRBJ2-7 TRBV11-2 . TRBD1
CASSPPGLAGQETQYF TGTGCCAGCAGCCCCCCAGGGCTAGCGGGTCAAGAGACCCAGTACTTC TRBJ2-5 TRBV7-2 . TRBD2
CASSRSQGALNTEAFF TGTGCCAGCAGCCGATCGCAGGGGGCCCTGAACACTGAAGCTTTCTTT TRBJ1-1 TRBV7-9 . TRBD1
CASSLDGGTEAFF TGTGCCAGCAGCTTAGACGGGGGCACTGAAGCTTTCTTT TRBJ1-1 TRBV7-9 . .
CAWRGARSPLHF TGTGCCTGGAGGGGAGCGAGATCACCCCTCCACTTT TRBJ1-6 TRBV30 . .
CASSEGGQGYAYTF TGTGCCAGCAGTGAAGGGGGACAGGGATATGCCTACACCTTC TRBJ1-2 TRBV2 . TRBD1
CASSFWTGTEKLFF TGCGCCAGCAGCTTTTGGACAGGGACCGAAAAACTGTTTTTT TRBJ1-4 TRBV4-1 . TRBD1
CASSYLHGEGNTIYF TGTGCCAGCAGCTACCTACACGGGGAGGGAAACACCATATATTTT TRBJ1-3 TRBV11-2 . .
CASSQRGQGVDEQFF TGTGCCAGCAGCCAAAGGGGACAGGGTGTCGATGAGCAGTTCTTC TRBJ2-1 TRBV7-9 . TRBD1
CASMPDRALAQPQHF TGTGCCAGTATGCCCGACAGGGCCCTAGCTCAGCCCCAGCATTTT TRBJ1-5 TRBV19 . TRBD1
CASREGLAGYSTDTQYF TGCGCCAGTCGGGAGGGACTAGCGGGGTATAGCACAGATACGCAGTATTTT TRBJ2-3 TRBV5-1 . TRBD2